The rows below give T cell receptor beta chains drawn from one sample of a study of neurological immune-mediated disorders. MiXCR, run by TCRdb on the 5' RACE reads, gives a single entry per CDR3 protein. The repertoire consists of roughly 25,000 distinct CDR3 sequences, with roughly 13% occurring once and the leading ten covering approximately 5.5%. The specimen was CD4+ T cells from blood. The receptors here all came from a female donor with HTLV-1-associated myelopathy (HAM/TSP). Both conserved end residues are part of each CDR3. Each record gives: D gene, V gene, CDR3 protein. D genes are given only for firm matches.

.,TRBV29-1,CSVVIDYNEQFF
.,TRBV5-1,CASSLVSGDQPQHF
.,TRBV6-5,CASSYIPAANYGYTF
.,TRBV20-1,CSARDYRSGETQYF
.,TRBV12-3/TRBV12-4,CASSLEDGGANYGYTF
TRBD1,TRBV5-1,CASSPGQINQPQHF
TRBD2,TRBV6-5,CASSSTFTSGLYEQYF
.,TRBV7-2,CASSLEGPQAYNEQFF
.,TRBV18,CASSLSVNTGELFF
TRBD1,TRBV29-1,CSGGQRLNMGKAFF
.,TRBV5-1,CASTKDGGGSPYEQYF
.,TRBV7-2,CASNRGLGTDTQYF
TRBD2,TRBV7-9,CASGRGGRGEQFF
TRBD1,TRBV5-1,CASSRDRGRGTEAFF
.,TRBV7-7,CASSLDNQETQYF
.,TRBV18,CASSPPYGGPGNTIYF
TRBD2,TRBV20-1,CSDIRGVPHNEQFF
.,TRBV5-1,CASSVGGAPQYF
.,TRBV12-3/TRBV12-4,CASRRQGLPDTEAFF
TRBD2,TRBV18,CASSPTLAGGLHEQYF
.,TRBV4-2,CASSQDRRGNEKLFF
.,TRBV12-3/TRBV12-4,CASSQDGNYGYTF
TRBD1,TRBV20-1,CSARTGRETQYF
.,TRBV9,CASSVSPGGELFF
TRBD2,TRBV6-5,CASRSGRDGTQYF
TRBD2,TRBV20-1,CSALATSAQNIQYF
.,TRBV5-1,CASSQAGREQFF
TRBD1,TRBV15,CVTSRLWTGGSTGELFF
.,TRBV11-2,CASSRLGTYQETQYF
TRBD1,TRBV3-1,CASSPPGQADYGYTF
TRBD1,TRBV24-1,CATSAVVTGGGTDTQYF
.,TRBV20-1,CSARGPGTGTEAFF
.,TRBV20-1,CSARGRGVWNTEAFF
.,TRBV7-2,CASGGDTQYF
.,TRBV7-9,CASSLSGRMNTEAFF
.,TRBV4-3,CASSQGHSGNTIYF
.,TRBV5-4,CASSFMGDEQYF
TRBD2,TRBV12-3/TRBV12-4,CASSLGTSGGVEQFF
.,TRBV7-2,CASSQGLDTGELFF
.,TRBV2,CASIGTLGDTEAFF
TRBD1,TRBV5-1,CASSLDRGGYGYTF
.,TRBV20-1,CSASGGTDTQYF
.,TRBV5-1,CASSFLGGRDTQYF
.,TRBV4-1,CASSQAPSNIGGTQYF
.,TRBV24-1,CATSDRPAYEQYF
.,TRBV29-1,CSVSSRQPGPGAGELFF
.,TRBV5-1,CASSLQGITDTQYF